This is a list of T cell receptor beta chains from one sample in a study of blood T cells in healthy people across ages. TCRdb independently ran MiXCR on the 5' RACE reads; one entry per CDR3 protein. Of 1.4 million to 1.5 million distinct CDR3 sequences in the sample, 42% were seen once. Sequences were obtained from blood. These receptors all stem from a woman between 18 and 29 years old in good health. CDR3s include the opening cysteine and the closing phenylalanine or tryptophan. The order of the fields is V gene, J gene, clone size, D gene, CDR3 protein, CDR3 DNA. D genes are given only for firm matches. Clone size, where shown, is once, few, many, or a class for clones that have expanded.

TRBV9	TRBJ2-5	few	TRBD1	CASSSRDSLQETQYF	TGTGCCAGCAGCTCACGGGACAGTCTCCAAGAGACCCAGTACTTC
TRBV15	TRBJ2-7	-	TRBD2	CATSTRGLAGVNEQYF	TGTGCCACCAGCACTCGAGGACTAGCGGGAGTTAACGAGCAGTACTTC
TRBV20-1	TRBJ2-3	once	TRBD2	CSAHSGLAGVDTQYF	TGCAGTGCTCATTCGGGTCTAGCGGGGGTAGATACGCAGTATTTT
TRBV6-1	TRBJ2-3	-	-	CASSTISGSTDTQYF	TGTGCCAGCTCAACCATTAGCGGTAGCACAGATACGCAGTATTTT
TRBV10-3	TRBJ1-1	few	-	CAISHQWDTPIVPEAFF	TGTGCCATCAGCCACCAATGGGACACCCCAATTGTCCCTGAAGCTTTCTTT
TRBV2	TRBJ2-1	-	TRBD2	CASSLIGTSSYNEQFF	TGTGCCAGCAGTTTGATCGGGACTAGCAGCTACAATGAGCAGTTCTTC
TRBV29-1	TRBJ2-3	few	-	CSVATGGREQYF	TGCAGCGTCGCGACGGGGGGCCGTGAGCAGTATTTT
TRBV12-3/TRBV12-4	TRBJ2-7	-	TRBD2	CASSFSGGEGTYEQYF	TGTGCCAGCAGTTTCTCTGGGGGGGAGGGAACCTACGAGCAGTACTTC
TRBV11-2	TRBJ2-7	many	-	CASSFIAYEQYF	TGTGCCAGCAGCTTTATAGCCTACGAGCAGTACTTC
TRBV20-1	TRBJ2-1	-	TRBD2	CSASTLAGFGGVDEQFF	TGCAGTGCTAGTACTCTAGCGGGATTCGGGGGGGTTGATGAGCAGTTCTTC
TRBV5-1	TRBJ2-3	-	-	CASSLQSTSTDTQYF	TGCGCCAGCAGCTTGCAGTCCACTAGCACAGATACGCAGTATTTT